The clone carrying this T cell receptor (beta chain) was detected ten times or more. Template switching, a step in the protocol, added a universal primer site, and cDNA carried unique molecular identifiers. Each CDR3 protein gets one entry after TCRdb re-called the 5' RACE reads with MiXCR. The sample consists of a few hundred thousand distinct CDR3 sequences, about 8% of them appearing once. This entry is derived from a study of identical twins. The germline CDR1 and CDR2 sequences are LGHDT and YNNKEL (reference sequence). V was clipped by 4 bases and J by 7 bases; unmatched bases: 9. The length of the CDR3 is 15 residues. The same sample was also used in a study of yellow fever vaccine responses in identical twins. In that study: The authors reported partly convergent, partly personalized vaccine responses in identical twins.

The chain carries TRBV3-1 and TRBJ2-1, with 8 nucleotides matching TRBD2. This TCR came from a woman between 18 and 29 years old in good health. Sequencing was performed on CD8+ T cells sorted from blood. The CDR3 sequence is CASSPSGGGWNEQFF. The CDR3 DNA follows: TGTGCCAGCAGCCCCAGTGGCGGGGGGTGGAATGAGCAGTTCTTC.